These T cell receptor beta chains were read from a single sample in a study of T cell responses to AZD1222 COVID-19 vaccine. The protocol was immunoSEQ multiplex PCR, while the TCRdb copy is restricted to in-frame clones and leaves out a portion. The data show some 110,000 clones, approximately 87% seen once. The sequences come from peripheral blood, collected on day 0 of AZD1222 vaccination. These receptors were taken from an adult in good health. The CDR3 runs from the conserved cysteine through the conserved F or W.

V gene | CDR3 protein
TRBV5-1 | CASSFGPGVTEAFF
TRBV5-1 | CASSWTSGGPVNEQFF
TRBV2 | CASNTGRGLTEVHGYTF
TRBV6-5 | CARWAGQGNTEAFF
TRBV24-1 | CATSDSPDRGYEQYF
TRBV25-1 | CASSATTTGELFF
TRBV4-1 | CASSQDPGLNTEAFF
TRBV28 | CASTGGNTEAFF
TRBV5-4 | CASSLGPEAFF
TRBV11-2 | CASSPRSAGMRENIQYF
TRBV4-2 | CASSQVDGVRTDTQYF
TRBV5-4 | CASSLVGTPETQYF
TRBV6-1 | CASSEVSGALTDTQYF
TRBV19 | CASTPGQGGNQPQHF
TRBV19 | CASSIGLAEQYF
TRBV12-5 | CASGFVDQPQHF
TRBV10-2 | CASSDLSRPSGNTIYF
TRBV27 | CASSQSPDREITENTEAFF
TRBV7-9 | CASSPPGGRQETQYF
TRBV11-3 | CASSRGLAGGQFF
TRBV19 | CASSIAAGGGYNEQFF
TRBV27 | CASSPLQGSYEQYF
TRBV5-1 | CASSLSDRTNQPQHF
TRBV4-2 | CASSQGGQQRLNIQYF
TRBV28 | CATLSGSFYNEQFF
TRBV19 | CASSMRGGVDTQYF
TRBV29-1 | CSVDRGNEQFF
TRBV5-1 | CASSSIQGGTDTQYF
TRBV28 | CASITAGRKGSPLHF
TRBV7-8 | CASRQNRGSYNEQFF
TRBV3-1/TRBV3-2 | CASGNTDTQYF
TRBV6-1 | CASSEGGAPTEAFF
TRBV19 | CASSTPGARYNSPLHF
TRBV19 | CASSIVLIGRINTGELFF
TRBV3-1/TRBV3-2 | CASSQTGGGRAFF
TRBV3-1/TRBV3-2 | CASSQASWQLYYGYTF
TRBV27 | CASSYSPGTGARYGYTF
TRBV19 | CASSRSGGAGQETQYF
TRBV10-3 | CAISESLGITQETQYF
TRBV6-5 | CASRLRQVGTEAFF
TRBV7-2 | CASSFGELGGYTF
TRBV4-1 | CASSHVGQGHQPQHF
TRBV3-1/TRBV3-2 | CASSQRVEQYF
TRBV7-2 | CASSYGREGKNIQYF
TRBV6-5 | CASWTSGGTGELFF
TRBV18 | CASSPGQGGLGRHTEAFF
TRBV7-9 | CASSWNLNGYTF
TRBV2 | CASSSGTGDSPLHF
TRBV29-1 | CSVEDVRDEQFF
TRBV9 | CASSGTGATADTQYF
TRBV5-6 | CASSRGTAYEQYF
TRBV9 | CASSVTSGGADTQYF
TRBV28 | CASSLILVSQPQHF
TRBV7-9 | CASSLSWGASNTGELFF
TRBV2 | CASQLGGSGNEQFF
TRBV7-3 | CASSHGTNLDTQYF
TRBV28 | CASSTRGQGNRGYTF
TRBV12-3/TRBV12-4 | CASSPQVFDEQFF